This passage covers 19 T cell receptor beta chains from one sample sequenced in a study of blood T cell repertoires in COVID-19. Clones were read by immunoSEQ multiplex PCR, and TCRdb kept only the in-frame ones, dropping some. Here the sample spans about 280,000 clones, approximately 82% being singletons. Sample: PBMCs or T cells enriched from blood (not recorded which). The receptor source for this set is a man in his forties or fifties who had been exposed to COVID-19.

This clone came up a few times. The chain uses TRBV5-1 and TRBJ2-7; 8 bases map to TRBD2. J gave up 4 bases and V 5 bases, and 8 bases lay outside the gene matches. There are 14 residues in the CDR3. The V gene's germline CDR1 is SGHRS and CDR2 YFSETQ. The CDR3 DNA reads TGCGCCAGCAGACCCCTACTAGCGGCTTACGAGCAGTACTTC. Its protein product is CASRPLLAAYEQYF.

This chain joins TRBV13 and TRBJ1-2; the match to TRBD1 covers 9 bases. Per the germline V gene, CDR1 is PRHDT and CDR2 is FYEKMQ (reference sequence). J gave up 4 bases and V 4 bases, and 4 bases lay outside the gene matches. CDR3 size: 14 residues. The CDR3 is CASSYRGPGYGYTF. CDR3 in DNA: TGTGCCAGCAGCTACAGGGGGCCGGGCTATGGCTACACCTTC. Full variable domain (remainder filled in from reference TRBV13 and TRBJ1-2): AAGVIQSPRHLIKEKRETATLKCYPIPRHDTVYWYQQGPGQDPQFLISFYEKMQSDKGSIPDRFSAQQFSDYHSELNMSSLELGDSALYFCASSYRGPGYGYTFGSGTRLTVV.

This clone has a single count. The chain carries TRBV7-3 and TRBJ2-1; D unclear. CDR1 is SGHTA and CDR2 is FQGTGA in the germline V gene. CDR3 size: 14 residues. With 4 bases removed from V and 8 bases from J, the gap between germline ends came to 15 bases. In nucleotides, the CDR3 is TGTGCCAGCAGCTCATCCCCGAGCGCGGATGAGCAGTTCTTC. Amino acids: CASSSSPSADEQFF.

This clone was seen at least ten times. CDR3 bases: TGTGCCGGCAGGGACAGGGGAGATTCACCCCTCCACTTT. It encodes CAGRDRGDSPLHF. The chain has TRBV10-3 and TRBJ1-6; 10 bases map to TRBD1. The CDR3 covers 13 residues. V was clipped by 11 bases and J by 8 bases; unmatched bases: 6. CDR1 and CDR2 from the germline V gene are ENHRY and SYGVKD.

This clone was counted a few times. V usage is TRBV5-6 and J usage is TRBJ1-2; 10 nucleotides agree with TRBD1. Germline V CDR1 and CDR2: SGHDT, YYEEEE. CDR3 length: 16 amino acids. V dropped 1 base and J dropped 4; count of bases not matched to a gene: 7. The CDR3 DNA reads as TGTGCCAGCAGCTTGTTCGGGACAGGGGATCCCTATGGCTACACCTTC. Translation gives CASSLFGTGDPYGYTF.

The V and J genes are TRBV25-1 and TRBJ2-1, with D perhaps TRBD1 (6 bases). Germline V lookup: CDR1 MGHDK, CDR2 SYGVNS. The CDR3 covers 13 residues. Trimming shortened V by 8 bases and J by 2 bases, and 10 bases separated the two germline ends. As DNA, the CDR3 is TGTGCCAGCGGACAGCGAGCCTACAATGAGCAGTTCTTC. Its protein product is CASGQRAYNEQFF. The full variable domain, completed using reference TRBV25-1 and TRBJ2-1, is EADIYQTPRYLVIGTGKKITLECSQTMGHDKMYWYQQDPGMELHLIHYSYGVNSTEKGDLSSESTVSRIRTEHFPLTLESARPSHTSQYLCASGQRAYNEQFFGPGTRLTVL.

V gene TRBV7-9 combines with J gene TRBJ2-2, with TRBD2 identical over 9 bases. CDR1 SEHNR and CDR2 FQNEAQ come from the germline V gene (reference sequence). This CDR3 comprises 15 residues. The V and J ends lost 0 bases and 5 bases, in that order; junction bases with no gene match: 1. The CDR3 DNA reads as TGTGCCAGCAGCTTAGCGACTAGCGGAACCGGGGAGCTGTTTTTT. Protein sequence: CASSLATSGTGELFF. The complete variable domain, with remaining parts taken from reference TRBV7-9 and TRBJ2-2, reads DTGVSQNPRHKITKRGQNVTFRCDPISEHNRLYWYRQTLGQGPEFLTYFQNEAQLEKSRLLSDRFSAERPKGSFSTLEIQRTEQGDSAMYLCASSLATSGTGELFFGEGSRLTVL.

The gene calls are TRBV7-9 and TRBJ2-4, with a tentative D call TRBD1 (6 bases). Germline CDR1 is SEHNR and CDR2 is FQNEAQ (reference sequence). V was clipped by 2 bases and J by 0 bases, with 14 bases between them. The CDR3 is 17 amino acids. The CDR3 is CASSLLSGELAKNIQYF. The CDR3, as DNA: TGTGCCAGCAGCTTACTATCAGGGGAACTAGCCAAAAACATTCAGTACTTC. Using reference TRBV7-9 and TRBJ2-4 for the parts outside the CDR3, the full variable domain is DTGVSQNPRHKITKRGQNVTFRCDPISEHNRLYWYRQTLGQGPEFLTYFQNEAQLEKSRLLSDRFSAERPKGSFSTLEIQRTEQGDSAMYLCASSLLSGELAKNIQYFGAGTRLSVL.

This clone was counted only a few times. V is TRBV27 and J is TRBJ2-3; D is perhaps TRBD1 (6 bases). Trimming took off 8 bases at V and 1 base at J, with 16 bases between the two ends. The germline gives CDR1 MNHEY, CDR2 SMNVEV (reference sequence). CDR3 size: 15 residues. CDR3 amino acids: CASSNQGWGTDTQYF. In DNA, the CDR3 is TGTGCCAGCTCCAATCAGGGGTGGGGCACAGATACGCAGTATTTT.

The chain carries TRBV6-5 and TRBJ2-1; D unresolved. The germline CDR1 and CDR2 sequences are MNHEY and SVGAGI. The germline V and J ends were trimmed by 0 bases and 9 bases, with 12 bases remaining between them. This CDR3 is built from 14 residues. CDR3 in DNA: TGTGCCAGCAGTTACTCCACCCGAGGTTCTGAGCAGTTCTTC. Translated: CASSYSTRGSEQFF.

This clone was recorded a few times. This rearrangement joins TRBV10-3 to TRBJ1-5; D is perhaps TRBD1 (5 bases). Germline loops: CDR1 ENHRY, CDR2 SYGVKD. V was trimmed by 3 bases and J by 2 bases, leaving 14 bases between them. There are 16 residues in the CDR3. In DNA, the CDR3 is TGTGCCATCAGTGACAGGGCGGGGTTGGGCAATCAGCCCCAGCATTTT. Protein product: CAISDRAGLGNQPQHF.

V is TRBV18 and J is TRBJ1-2; TRBD1 matches 8 bases. The junction had 5 bases not matched to a gene; V was cut back by 3 bases and J by 2 bases. Germline V lookup: CDR1 KGHSH, CDR2 LQKENI. The CDR3 is 15 residues long. This chain's CDR3 is CASSPGTGGNYGYTF. CDR3 coding DNA: TGTGCCAGCTCACCCGGGACAGGCGGAAACTATGGCTACACCTTC.

V gene TRBV5-4 combines with J gene TRBJ1-6; a weak D match, TRBD1 (5 bases). CDR1 SGHNT and CDR2 YYREEE come from the germline V gene (reference sequence). V was pared by 2 bases and J by 9 bases, with 18 bases between. The CDR3 runs 16 residues. CDR3 sequence (DNA): TGTGCCAGCAGCTTCGATCCCGGGACTAACGGTTCACCCCTCCACTTT. Translation: CASSFDPGTNGSPLHF.

The V call is TRBV24-1, the J call TRBJ2-7, with D possibly matching TRBD1 (6 bases). Trimming cost V 10 bases and J 6 bases, with 15 bases left between them. Germline CDR1 KGHDR, CDR2 SFDVKD. The CDR3 length is 12 residues. The CDR3 is CATGTSGPEQYF. CDR3 nucleotides: TGTGCCACTGGGACATCGGGACCCGAGCAGTACTTC.

The chain has TRBV6-5 and TRBJ1-2, with D maybe TRBD1 (6 bases). The V gene lost 5 bases and the J gene lost 7 bases, with 14 bases spanning the gap. CDR1 is MNHEY, CDR2 SVGAGI, per germline. This CDR3 comprises 13 residues. Here the CDR3 DNA reads TGTGCCAGCAGTCTACAGGGATTCTTTGGCTACACCTTC. Translating gives CASSLQGFFGYTF.

About this clone itself: This specimen includes other DNA sequences encoding the same CDR3. The V call is TRBV18, the J call TRBJ2-7, with a weak D call TRBD1 (6 bases). This CDR3 has 12 residues. Germline CDR1 KGHSH, CDR2 LQKENI. Trimming removed 6 bases at V and 6 bases at J, with 12 bases between. DNA of the CDR3: TGTGCCAGCTCCCTACAGGGAAGCGAGCAGTACTTC. This translates into CASSLQGSEQYF.

The chain couples TRBV19 to TRBJ1-5, with 11 nucleotides matching TRBD1. The CDR3 consists of 15 residues. Germline loops: CDR1 LNHDA, CDR2 SQIVND (reference sequence). After removal of 8 bases from V and 7 bases from J, the junction contained 10 bases not matched to a gene. The CDR3 sequence: CASRNYGTGGQPQHF. The DNA of the CDR3 is TGTGCCAGTCGGAACTACGGGACAGGGGGACAGCCCCAGCATTTT.

The genes are TRBV10-3 and TRBJ2-1; TRBD2 agrees at 9 bases. The CDR3 covers 14 residues. V was pared by 10 bases and J by 5 bases, with 9 bases of the junction left unmatched. Germline V gives CDR1 ENHRY, CDR2 SYGVKD. CDR3 residues: CATNIAGVDNEQFF. CDR3 sequence (DNA): TGTGCCACCAATATAGCGGGAGTTGACAATGAGCAGTTCTTC.

This clone occurred once. This chain joins TRBV5-1 and TRBJ2-3; possibly TRBD2 for D (6 bases). Germline V gene sequence: CDR1 SGHRS, CDR2 YFSETQ. There are 15 residues in the CDR3. Trimming took 0 bases from V and 4 from J, leaving 12 bases between them. The CDR3 sequence: CASSLVSGSSDTQYF. CDR3 in DNA: TGCGCCAGCAGCTTGGTTTCCGGGAGTTCAGATACGCAGTATTTT.